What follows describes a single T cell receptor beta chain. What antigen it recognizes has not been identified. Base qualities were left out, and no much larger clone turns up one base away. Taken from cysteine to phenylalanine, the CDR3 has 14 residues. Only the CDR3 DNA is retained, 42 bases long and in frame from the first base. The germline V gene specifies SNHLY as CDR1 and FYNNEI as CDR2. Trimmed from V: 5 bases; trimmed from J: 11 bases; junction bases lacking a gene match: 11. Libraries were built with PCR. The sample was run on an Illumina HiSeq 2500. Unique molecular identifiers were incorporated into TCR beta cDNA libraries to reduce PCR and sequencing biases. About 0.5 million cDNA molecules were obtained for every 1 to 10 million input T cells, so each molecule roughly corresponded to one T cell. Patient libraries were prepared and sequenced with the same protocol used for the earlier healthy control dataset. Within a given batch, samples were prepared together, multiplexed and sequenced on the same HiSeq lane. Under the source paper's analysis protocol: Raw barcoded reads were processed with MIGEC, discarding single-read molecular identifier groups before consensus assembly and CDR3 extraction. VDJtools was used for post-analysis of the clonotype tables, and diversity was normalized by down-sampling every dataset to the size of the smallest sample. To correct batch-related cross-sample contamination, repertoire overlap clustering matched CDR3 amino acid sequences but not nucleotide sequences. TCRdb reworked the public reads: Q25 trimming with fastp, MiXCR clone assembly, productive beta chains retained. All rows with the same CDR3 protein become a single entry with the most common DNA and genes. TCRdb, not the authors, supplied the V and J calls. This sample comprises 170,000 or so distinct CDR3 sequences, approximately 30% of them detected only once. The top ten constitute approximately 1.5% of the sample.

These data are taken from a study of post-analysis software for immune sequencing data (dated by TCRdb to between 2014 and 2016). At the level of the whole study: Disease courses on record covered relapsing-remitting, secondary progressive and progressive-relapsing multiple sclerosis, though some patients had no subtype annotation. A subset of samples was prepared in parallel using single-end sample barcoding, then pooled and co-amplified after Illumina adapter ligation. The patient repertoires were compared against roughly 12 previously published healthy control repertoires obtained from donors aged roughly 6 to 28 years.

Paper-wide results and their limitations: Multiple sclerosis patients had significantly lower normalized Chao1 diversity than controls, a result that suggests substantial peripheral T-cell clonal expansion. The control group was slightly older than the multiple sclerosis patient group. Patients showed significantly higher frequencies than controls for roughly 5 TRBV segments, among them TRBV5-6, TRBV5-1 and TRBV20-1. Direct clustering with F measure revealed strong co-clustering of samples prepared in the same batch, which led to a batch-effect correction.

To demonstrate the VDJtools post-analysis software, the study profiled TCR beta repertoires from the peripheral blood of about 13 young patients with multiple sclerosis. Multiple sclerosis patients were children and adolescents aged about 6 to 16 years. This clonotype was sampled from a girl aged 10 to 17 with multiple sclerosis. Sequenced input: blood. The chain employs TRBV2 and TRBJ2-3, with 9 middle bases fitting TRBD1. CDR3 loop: CASSWGQGGEMQYF. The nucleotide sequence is TGTGCCAGCAGTTGGGGACAGGGTGGGGAGATGCAGTATTTT.